The TCR beta chain under discussion was sequenced for a study of memory CD4+ T cells and cytomegalovirus serostatus. Repertoires were generated with immunoSEQ multiplex PCR, while TCRdb's copy carries only in-frame clones and drops some. The repertoire has about 50,000 clones, about 79% of them found once; the top ten carry 0.5% to 0.6%. The sort gate was single viable CD3+CD4+CD8-CD45RO+ cells for memory CD4+ T cells. CDR1 is SGHRS, CDR2 YFSETQ, per germline. CDR3 size: 15 residues. V was shortened by 1 base and J by 6 bases, with 16 bases between the two germline ends. V usage is TRBV5-1 and J usage is TRBJ1-2, with a tentative D call TRBD1 (6 bases). The sequencing sample was made of memory CD4+ T cells from blood. This TCR was sampled from an adult in good health and CMV-seronegative. The DNA of the CDR3 is TGCGCCAGCAGCTTGCTGTTCGCGGGGGACAATGGCTACACCTTC. It translates to CASSLLFAGDNGYTF.